Presented here are 10 T cell receptor beta chains from one specimen sequenced in a study of identical twins. TCRdb used MiXCR to reprocess the 5' RACE reads, holding one entry per CDR3 protein. Counted here are roughly 750,000 distinct CDR3 sequences, roughly 20% occurring once; the ten biggest clones make up 4.3%. The same sample was also used in a study of T cells expressing NK-cell markers.

What was sequenced was PBMCs. The receptors stem from a woman between 18 and 29 years old in good health.

DNA of the CDR3: TGTGCCAGCAGCGCAGTAGGCCCCGTGGGAGAGCAGTACTTC. Translating it yields CASSAVGPVGEQYF. V usage is TRBV5-6 and J usage is TRBJ2-7; unclear D gene. V lost 4 bases and J lost 7, with 18 bases in between. The CDR3 runs to 14 residues. Germline CDR1 reads SGHDT; CDR2 reads YYEEEE.

The chain carries TRBV6-5 and TRBJ1-4; no reliable D call. From germline, CDR1 is MNHEY and CDR2 SVGAGI. The CDR3 covers 14 residues. Trimming removed 4 bases from V and 7 bases from J, with 13 bases in between. The CDR3 nucleotides read TGTGCCAGCAGTTCCCGGGCCAGCGGTGAAAAACTGTTTTTT. Its protein is CASSSRASGEKLFF.

This clonotype appeared many times. The chain is built from TRBV6-2 or TRBV6-3 and TRBJ2-2; unclear D gene. The V end was cut by 2 bases, the J end by 0 bases, with 10 bases between. The CDR3 has 16 amino acids. Germline CDR1 and CDR2: MNHEY and SVGEGT. As DNA, the CDR3 is TGTGCCAGCAGTTACAATAAAGCGTCGAACACCGGGGAGCTGTTTTTT. It codes for CASSYNKASNTGELFF.

Only one count was recorded for this clonotype. V gene TRBV5-1 combines with J gene TRBJ2-1; tentative D call: TRBD2 (7 bases). The CDR3 runs to 16 residues. CDR1 SGHRS and CDR2 YFSETQ come from the germline V gene. The V end lost 4 bases, the J end lost 4 bases, and 18 bases lay between the germline ends. CDR3 amino acids: CASSPVPGGDYNEQFF. In DNA, the CDR3 is TGCGCCAGCAGCCCGGTCCCGGGGGGCGATTACAATGAGCAGTTCTTC.

V is TRBV20-1 and J is TRBJ1-1; no definite D call. Per germline, CDR1 DFQATT and CDR2 SNEGSKA (reference sequence). The CDR3 consists of 12 residues. V was clipped by 3 bases and J by 1 base, with 6 bases between them. The CDR3 nucleotides are TGCAGTGCTAGTACACAGAACACTGAAGCTTTCTTT. Residues: CSASTQNTEAFF.

Only one count was recorded for this clonotype. The chain joins TRBV15 to TRBJ2-2; TRBD2 agrees at 8 bases. Germline V gene sequence: CDR1 LNHNV, CDR2 YYDKDF (reference sequence). The CDR3 consists of 16 residues. With 6 bases clipped from V and 1 base from J, the junction kept 7 bases outside the gene matches. CDR3 sequence (DNA): TGTGCCACCAGGGTGGGAGGGACTAGGAACACCGGGGAGCTGTTTTTT. It codes for CATRVGGTRNTGELFF. Combining the CDR3 with reference TRBV15 and TRBJ2-2 gives the whole variable domain DAMVIQNPRYQVTQFGKPVTLSCSQTLNHNVMYWYQQKSSQAPKLLFHYYDKDFNNEADTPDNFQSRRPNTSFCFLDIRSPGLGDTAMYLCATRVGGTRNTGELFFGEGSRLTVL.

The chain employs TRBV6-1 and TRBJ2-1; TRBD2 aligns across 14 bases. The ends lost 6 bases at V and 13 bases at J; junction bases unmatched: 5. CDR3 size: 13 residues. The germline V gene has CDR1 MNHNS and CDR2 SASEGT. The CDR3 DNA reads as TGTGCCAGCAGAGGGACTAGCGGGGGATACCAGTTCTTC. Its translation: CASRGTSGGYQFF.

The CDR3 reads CSVEAQSYPYNEQFF. The CDR3 region has the DNA TGCAGCGTTGAAGCTCAAAGCTATCCCTACAATGAGCAGTTCTTC. The rearrangement joins TRBV29-1 to TRBJ2-1; no definite D call. Trimming removed 1 base from V and 2 bases from J, with 12 bases in between. CDR3 size: 15 residues. CDR1 and CDR2 (germline): SQVTM, ANQGSEA.

At least ten counts were recorded for this clonotype. This rearrangement joins TRBV7-9 to TRBJ2-1, with 11 bases aligning to TRBD2. From germline, CDR1 is SEHNR and CDR2 FQNEAQ (reference sequence). V dropped 4 bases and J dropped 8; count of bases not matched to a gene: 10. CDR3 length: 16 amino acids. The DNA for the CDR3 is TGTGCCAGCAGCTCCTTACTAGCGGGAGTTTGGGATGAGCAGTTCTTC. Its protein is CASSSLLAGVWDEQFF.

This clonotype showed up many times. The chain employs TRBV6-5 and TRBJ1-1, with D possibly TRBD1 on 6 matching bases. Looked up from germline, CDR1 is MNHEY and CDR2 is SVGAGI. With 3 bases removed from V and 3 bases from J, the gap between germline ends came to 14 bases. This CDR3 has 15 amino acids. The CDR3 DNA follows: TGTGCCAGCAGTTATGGGGGGCGGGGGTACACTGAAGCTTTCTTT. It translates to CASSYGGRGYTEAFF.